The rows below give T cell receptor beta chains drawn from one sample of a study of post-analysis software for immune sequencing data. TCRdb analysed the PCR reads with MiXCR anew, one entry per CDR3 protein. Here the sample spans roughly 170,000 distinct CDR3 sequences, 30% being singletons. Sequencing was performed on blood. These receptors all come from a girl aged 5-17 years with multiple sclerosis. Both conserved end residues are part of each CDR3. The D gene is left open where the match is weak. Size is omitted from some rows. Given values are once, few, many or a class for expanded clones.

j_call	clone_size	d_call	v_call	cdr3_nt	cdr3_aa
TRBJ2-7	NA	TRBD1	TRBV29-1	TGCAGCGTTGCGGGACAGCCCCCTCCCGATAACTGCGAGCAGTACTTC	CSVAGQPPPDNCEQYF
TRBJ2-5	many	TRBD1	TRBV27	TGTGCCAGCAGCCCCGGACAGGCCGAAGAGCAGTACTTC	CASSPGQAEEQYF
TRBJ2-5	NA	TRBD1	TRBV5-6	TGTGCCAGCACCACAGGGGGCCTTCGGGAGACCCAGTACTTC	CASTTGGLRETQYF
TRBJ2-1	many	TRBD2	TRBV5-1	TGCGCCAGCAGCCTTACTAGCGGGAGACTCACCTACAATGAGCAGTTCTTC	CASSLTSGRLTYNEQFF
TRBJ1-3	once	NA	TRBV29-1	TGCAGCGTTCGACAGGTTCGGGGAAACACCATATATTTT	CSVRQVRGNTIYF
TRBJ2-1	NA	TRBD1	TRBV12-3/TRBV12-4	TGTGCCAGCAGCACACCCGGGACAGGGGAACTTAGCTCCTACAATGAGCAGTTCTTC	CASSTPGTGELSSYNEQFF
TRBJ1-5	NA	TRBD1	TRBV6-6	TGTGCCAGCAGTTACCGCGGGGACAGGCTTGGTCAGCCCCAGCATTTT	CASSYRGDRLGQPQHF
TRBJ1-1	few	TRBD1	TRBV12-3/TRBV12-4	TGTGCCAGCAGCCTGGGACAGGGAAGGACTGAAGCTTTCTTT	CASSLGQGRTEAFF
TRBJ2-7	many	NA	TRBV4-1	TGCGCCAGCAGCCCAGACGACAGGTCATTCCACGAGCAGTACTTC	CASSPDDRSFHEQYF
TRBJ2-7	once	TRBD1	TRBV10-3	TGTGCCATCAGCGGACAGGGGTCTTACGGAGCCTACAATGAGCAGTACTTC	CAISGQGSYGAYNEQYF
TRBJ2-3	NA	NA	TRBV10-1	TGCGCCAGCAGTGAGGACAACTCTGGGGAAACTCCACTCCGGGCGCAGTATTTT	CASSEDNSGETPLRAQYF
TRBJ1-6	NA	NA	TRBV12-3/TRBV12-4	TGTGTCAGCAGTTTATCGGGGAATTCACCCCCCCACTTT	CVSSLSGNSPPHF
TRBJ2-5	NA	TRBD1	TRBV5-1	TGCGCCAGCAGCTTGACTTCGACCTCAGGGGGCGACCGGCGAGAGACCCAGTACTTC	CASSLTSTSGGDRRETQYF
TRBJ1-5	NA	TRBD1	TRBV5-1	TGCGCCAGCAGCTTGAGACCTCAGGGACAGGGGGTCAATCAGCCCCAGCATTTT	CASSLRPQGQGVNQPQHF
TRBJ1-5	NA	TRBD1	TRBV12-3/TRBV12-4	TGTGCCAGCAGTTTCTGGACAGGGAATTATCAGCCCCAGCATTTT	CASSFWTGNYQPQHF
TRBJ2-7	few	NA	TRBV20-1	TGCAGTGCTAGTGGGGGGGCGCAAGGGTCCTACGAGCAGTACTTC	CSASGGAQGSYEQYF
TRBJ1-2	many	TRBD1	TRBV12-3/TRBV12-4	TGTGCCAGCAGTTACGGACAGGGGGGCCCGGGTTTGTATGGCTACACCTTC	CASSYGQGGPGLYGYTF
TRBJ2-7	many	NA	TRBV20-1	TGCAGTGCTCCGACAGGTTCCTACGAGCAGTACTTC	CSAPTGSYEQYF
TRBJ1-6	few	NA	TRBV9	TGTGCCAGCAGCTCCTCCTCCGGGGAAAATTCACCCCTCCACTTT	CASSSSSGENSPLHF
TRBJ2-7	many	NA	TRBV20-1	TGCAGTGCTAGGTCGGTGAATCTCTACGAGCAGTACTTC	CSARSVNLYEQYF
TRBJ1-1	NA	NA	TRBV14	TGTGCCAGCAGCCAAGATCCGCGGAGGACTTTAGGGGTAGCTTTCTTT	CASSQDPRRTLGVAFF
TRBJ2-1	NA	NA	TRBV3-1	TGTGCCAGCAACCAAGTGGGGAGGACGGAGCAGTTCTTC	CASNQVGRTEQFF
TRBJ1-6	many	TRBD1	TRBV12-3/TRBV12-4	TGTGCCAGCAGACAGGGGGGGGATTCACCCCTCCACTTT	CASRQGGDSPLHF
TRBJ2-1	few	TRBD1	TRBV11-2	TGTGCCAGCAGCTCCGACAGGGGAACGTTCTTC	CASSSDRGTFF
TRBJ1-5	NA	NA	TRBV4-1	TGCGCCAGCAGGGAAACAGGGCGCAATCAGCCCCAGCATTTT	CASRETGRNQPQHF
TRBJ1-4	few	NA	TRBV6-6	TGTGCCAGCAGTTACGGGGAGTCCTCGTTTTTT	CASSYGESSFF
TRBJ1-2	many	NA	TRBV12-3/TRBV12-4	TGTGCCAGCAGTTTTTCAGGGGTGGGTGGCTACACCTTC	CASSFSGVGGYTF
TRBJ1-4	few	TRBD1	TRBV25-1	TGTGCCAGCAGTGATCAGGGGGCTATGGGGAAACTGTTTTTT	CASSDQGAMGKLFF
TRBJ2-7	many	NA	TRBV29-1	TGCAGCGTCATCCGGACGGTCACCTACGAGCAGTACTTC	CSVIRTVTYEQYF
TRBJ2-2	NA	NA	TRBV18	TGTGCCAGCTCACCTGTTAGCGGCCGTAACACCGGGGAGCTGTTTTTT	CASSPVSGRNTGELFF
TRBJ2-1	many	TRBD2	TRBV20-1	TGCAGTGCTATGGGGAGACTAGCGGGGAATGAGCAGTTCTTC	CSAMGRLAGNEQFF
TRBJ2-3	once	TRBD2	TRBV11-2	TGTGCCAGCACCCGACTAGCGGGAGGCACAGATACGCAGTATTTT	CASTRLAGGTDTQYF
TRBJ2-7	many	NA	TRBV30	TGTGCCTGTCGTTGGGTAACCTACGAGCAGTACTTC	CACRWVTYEQYF
TRBJ2-2	NA	NA	TRBV7-3	TGTGCCAGCAGCTTTAACGGGGGCGCTTACACCGGGGAGCTGTTTTTT	CASSFNGGAYTGELFF
TRBJ1-1	once	NA	TRBV6-5	TGTGCCAGCAGTTCCCTCGGGGGGACTGAAGCTTTCTTT	CASSSLGGTEAFF
TRBJ1-1	few	NA	TRBV19	TGTGCCAGTAGGGTGACAGAGAACACTGAAGCTTTCTTT	CASRVTENTEAFF
TRBJ2-3	NA	TRBD2	TRBV29-1	TGCAGCGTTGTCTTCGCGGGAGTGGGAGATACGCAGTATTTT	CSVVFAGVGDTQYF
TRBJ2-3	few	NA	TRBV4-1	TGCGCCAGCAGCCAAGATCTGGCGGGCTTTACAGATACGCAGTATTTT	CASSQDLAGFTDTQYF
TRBJ2-2	NA	NA	TRBV10-3	TGTGCCATCAGTGGAGTACCATCAGCGGCCTACACCGGGGAGCTGTTTTTT	CAISGVPSAAYTGELFF
TRBJ2-7	many	TRBD2	TRBV4-1	TGCGCCAGCAGCCATTCTAGCGGAGGGGTCGAGCAGTACTTC	CASSHSSGGVEQYF
TRBJ1-1	few	NA	TRBV5-1	TGCGCCAGCAGCCCACAGGGGAACACTGAAGCTTTCTTT	CASSPQGNTEAFF
TRBJ2-1	many	TRBD2	TRBV7-3	TGTGCCAGCAGCATTGGAGCGGGAGGCAATGAGCAGTTCTTC	CASSIGAGGNEQFF
TRBJ1-1	NA	NA	TRBV27	TGTGCCAGCAGTTTAAGGGCAGGGGACACTGAAGCTTTCTTT	CASSLRAGDTEAFF
TRBJ2-5	many	NA	TRBV29-1	TGCAGCGTTGAATCGAGACGGCAAGAGACCCAGTACTTC	CSVESRRQETQYF
TRBJ2-1	NA	TRBD2	TRBV12-3/TRBV12-4	TGTGCCAGCAGTTTATATAGCGGGGGAAATGAGCAGTTCTTC	CASSLYSGGNEQFF
TRBJ2-7	NA	NA	TRBV5-1	TGCGCCAGCAGCTTGTTGGCCTCGGGAGCGGGCGAGCAGTACTTC	CASSLLASGAGEQYF
TRBJ1-2	NA	NA	TRBV14	TGTGCCAGCAGCCAAGGGGGGATTCACTATGGCTACACCTTC	CASSQGGIHYGYTF
TRBJ1-5	NA	NA	TRBV28	TGTGCCAGCAGTTACCAGGTTATCGGGTCTCAGCCCCAGCATTTT	CASSYQVIGSQPQHF
TRBJ2-5	many	NA	TRBV2	TGTGCCAGCAGTGAAAGGCCCCGGGAGTACTTC	CASSERPREYF
TRBJ2-7	many	TRBD1	TRBV20-1	TGCAGTGTTTTTCAAGCCGGGACAGGCTCCTACGAGCAGTACTTC	CSVFQAGTGSYEQYF
TRBJ2-6	many	NA	TRBV11-2	TGTGCCAGCAGCTTAACAGGCAGCTCTGGGGCCAACGTCCTGACTTTC	CASSLTGSSGANVLTF
TRBJ2-3	many	NA	TRBV7-2	TGTGCCAGCAGCTGGTTTAAGACAGATACGCAGTATTTT	CASSWFKTDTQYF
TRBJ1-2	many	TRBD1	TRBV4-1	TGCGCCAGCAGCCAAGTGTTTCCGGGACAGGAATACTATGGCTACACCTTC	CASSQVFPGQEYYGYTF